Listed here is a single T cell receptor beta chain. The assay was immunoSEQ multiplex PCR, and TCRdb's table has in-frame clones only and misses some. The table shows about 59,000 clones, with approximately 83% occurring only once. This entry comes from a study of blood T cell repertoires in COVID-19. Germline V gives CDR1 MNHNY, CDR2 SVGAGI (reference sequence). The germline V and J ends were trimmed by 6 bases and 9 bases, with 24 bases remaining between them. This CDR3 is built from 15 residues. The sequenced sample was peripheral blood. The rearrangement uses TRBV6-6 and TRBJ2-7, with D tentatively TRBD1 (6 bases). The clonotype originates from a woman older than 75 with acute or convalescent COVID-19. The CDR3 region has the DNA TGTGCCAGCAGCCCAGGAGACAGGTGGACCCTCGGGCAGTACTTC. Translating it yields CASSPGDRWTLGQYF.